Listed below are T cell receptor beta chains from one sample, sequenced in a study of blood T cell repertoires in COVID-19. Libraries were prepared by immunoSEQ multiplex PCR; TCRdb keeps only in-frame clonotypes and omits some of them. The sample lists about 260,000 clones; about nine tenths were seen once. Sequenced material: peripheral blood. The origin of the receptors is a person aged 18-35 years with COVID-19, enrolled during active disease. The CDR3 runs from the conserved cysteine through the conserved F or W. D genes are given only for firm matches. Where a row states a size, it is once, few, many or the class of an expanded clone; other rows omit it.

v_call	clone_size	d_call	j_call	cdr3_nt	cdr3_aa
TRBV10-3	-	TRBD1	TRBJ1-4	TGTGCCATCAGTCGGACAGGGGGAGGAGCACTGTTTTTT	CAISRTGGGALFF
TRBV5-6	-	TRBD2	TRBJ2-5	TGTGCCAGCAGCAAGGGGACTAGCGGGAGGTACCAAGAGACCCAGTACTTC	CASSKGTSGRYQETQYF
TRBV9	-	TRBD1	TRBJ2-6	TGTGCCAGCAGCGTAGTCCTAACAGGGGGCTCTGGGGCCAACGTCCTGACTTTC	CASSVVLTGGSGANVLTF
TRBV11-2	-	TRBD2	TRBJ2-7	TGTGCCAGCAGCGGGCCGCGGGAGGGAGCCTCCTACGAGCAGTACTTC	CASSGPREGASYEQYF
TRBV30	few	-	TRBJ1-2	TGTGCCTGGAGTGGGGGAGGCTATGGCTACACCTTC	CAWSGGGYGYTF
TRBV12-3/TRBV12-4	-	-	TRBJ2-2	TGTGCCAGCAGTTCCCAGGGTACCGGGGAGCTGTTTTTT	CASSSQGTGELFF
TRBV10-3	once	-	TRBJ2-2	TGTGCCATCAGACAGGGAGTGGACACCGGGGAGCTGTTTTTT	CAIRQGVDTGELFF
TRBV29-1	-	-	TRBJ1-1	TGCAGCGTTCTATTGGTATTGGACACTGAAGCTTTCTTT	CSVLLVLDTEAFF
TRBV6-2/TRBV6-3	-	-	TRBJ1-5	TGTGCCAGCAGTCCCATGGACCTGCGGGGGCCCCAGCATTTT	CASSPMDLRGPQHF
TRBV2	few	-	TRBJ2-2	TGTGCCAGCAGTGAGCGGGGGCTGGGGACCGGGGAGCTGTTTTTT	CASSERGLGTGELFF
TRBV25-1	-	-	TRBJ2-1	TGTGCCAGCAGTGCGAAGGGGGGGTCCTACAATGAGCAGTTCTTC	CASSAKGGSYNEQFF
TRBV2	-	TRBD2	TRBJ2-5	TGTGCCAGCGAGGGACTAGCGGGAGAGGGCGACCAAGAGACCCAGTACTTC	CASEGLAGEGDQETQYF
TRBV2	-	-	TRBJ2-1	TGTGCCAGCAGCCCCACCTCGAGCTCCTACAATGAGCAGTTCTTC	CASSPTSSSYNEQFF
TRBV15	-	-	TRBJ2-2	TGTGCCACCAGCAGAGGGGGCGGGGAGTTTGGCGGGGAGCTGTTTTTT	CATSRGGGEFGGELFF
TRBV19	-	TRBD2	TRBJ2-7	TGTGCCAGTAGTCCGGGACTAGGTATCGACGAGCAGTACTTC	CASSPGLGIDEQYF
TRBV4-2	-	-	TRBJ2-3	TGTGCCGCAGCCTGGGGGGTGAGCCCTAGCACAGATACGCAGTATTTT	CAAAWGVSPSTDTQYF
TRBV5-5	-	-	TRBJ1-5	TGTGCCAGCAGCCCTACAGGGAACGGGAATCAGCCCCAGCATTTT	CASSPTGNGNQPQHF
TRBV12-3/TRBV12-4	-	-	TRBJ2-5	TGTGCCAGCAGCGCCGACAGGAAAGAGACCCAGTACTTC	CASSADRKETQYF
TRBV24-1	-	-	TRBJ2-3	TGTGCCACCAGTCGATTTGAGCAGGGGCAGGGCACAGATACGCAGTATTTT	CATSRFEQGQGTDTQYF
TRBV11-1	-	TRBD1	TRBJ2-5	TGTGCCAGCAGCTTAGAGAGGGGGCGCGAGACCCAGTACTTC	CASSLERGRETQYF
TRBV23-1	-	TRBD1	TRBJ1-1	TGCGCCAGCAGTCTTCCCGGGGGACAGTCAATGGACACTGAAGCTTTCTTT	CASSLPGGQSMDTEAFF
TRBV2	-	-	TRBJ1-4	TGTGCCAGCACCATTTCCAATGAAAAACTGTTTTTT	CASTISNEKLFF
TRBV18	-	TRBD1	TRBJ2-5	TGTGCCAGCTCACCCTCACCGGGACAGAGCGAAATGACCCAGTACTTC	CASSPSPGQSEMTQYF
TRBV28	-	-	TRBJ1-1	TGTGCCAGCAGATACCTACAGGGGAACACTGAAGCTTTCTTT	CASRYLQGNTEAFF
TRBV5-1	-	TRBD2	TRBJ2-1	TGCGCCAGCAGCTGGACTAGCGGGAGAAGCGGAGTCTACAATGAGCAGTTCTTC	CASSWTSGRSGVYNEQFF
TRBV27	few	TRBD1	TRBJ1-5	TGTGCCAGCAGGCCATCACCTCAGGGGGCGATTGGTGTCAATCAGCCCCAGCATTTT	CASRPSPQGAIGVNQPQHF
TRBV10-2	-	TRBD2	TRBJ2-7	TGCGCCAGCAGTGAGTTGCTGGGCGGGAGCCACGAGCAGTACTTC	CASSELLGGSHEQYF
TRBV7-9	-	-	TRBJ2-7	TGTGCCAGCAGCTTAGCTTACAGTGACGAGCAGTACTTC	CASSLAYSDEQYF
TRBV28	-	-	TRBJ2-7	TGTGCCAGCAGGGGCCCAAGTTCCCTCGAGCAGTACTTC	CASRGPSSLEQYF
TRBV5-1	once	-	TRBJ2-7	TGCGCCAGCAGCCCCACAGGGTGGGGGTCAGGCGAGCAGTACTTC	CASSPTGWGSGEQYF
TRBV24-1	-	TRBD1	TRBJ2-2	TGTGCCACCAGTGGGACAGGGGACACCGGGGAGCTGTTTTTT	CATSGTGDTGELFF
TRBV27	-	TRBD1	TRBJ2-7	TGTGCCAGCAGTTTAAGGGACAGGCTCCCCAACGAGCAGTACTTC	CASSLRDRLPNEQYF
TRBV30	-	TRBD2	TRBJ2-3	TGTGCCTGGAGTTTGACGGGAGGGCGAGATACGCAGTATTTT	CAWSLTGGRDTQYF
TRBV11-2	-	TRBD2	TRBJ2-4	TGTGCCAGCAGCCTAGGGACTAGTTATTTCAAAAACATTCAGTACTTC	CASSLGTSYFKNIQYF
TRBV28	once	-	TRBJ1-2	TGTGCCAGCAGTTCGCCAGGTCCTAACTATGGCTACACCTTC	CASSSPGPNYGYTF
TRBV9	-	TRBD2	TRBJ2-3	TGTGCCAGCAGCGTAGCTGGGACTAGCGGACTCACAGATACGCAGTATTTT	CASSVAGTSGLTDTQYF
TRBV6-6	-	TRBD1	TRBJ2-1	TGTGCCAGCAGTTACTCTGCAGGGGGCGCGGGAAATGAGCAGTTCTTC	CASSYSAGGAGNEQFF
TRBV6-5	-	TRBD1	TRBJ2-2	TGTGCCAGCAGTCCCCGGACAGGGGGGGTCGGGGAGCTGTTTTTT	CASSPRTGGVGELFF
TRBV3-1/TRBV3-2	-	-	TRBJ1-1	TGTGCCAGCAGCCATGCAACTACGGGGAACACTGAAGCTTTCTTT	CASSHATTGNTEAFF
TRBV6-6	-	-	TRBJ1-1	TGTGCCAGCAGTTACTCGAGCGCCCCACGAATTGAAGCTTTCTTT	CASSYSSAPRIEAFF
TRBV5-5	-	-	TRBJ2-2	TGTGCCAGCAGCTTTACAGGGGGGGAAACCGGGGAGCTGTTTTTT	CASSFTGGETGELFF
TRBV14	once	-	TRBJ1-3	TGTGCCAGCAGCCAAGTAGTCTCTGGAAACACCATATATTTT	CASSQVVSGNTIYF
TRBV25-1	-	TRBD1	TRBJ2-3	TGTGCCAGCAGTGCCGGGACAGGGGCTACAGATACGCAGTATTTT	CASSAGTGATDTQYF
TRBV7-2	-	TRBD2	TRBJ2-2	TGTGCCAGCAGCTTAGCCCCGACTAGCAGTTACACCGGGGAGCTGTTTTTT	CASSLAPTSSYTGELFF
TRBV30	-	TRBD1	TRBJ2-5	TGTGCCTGGGATCCGGGACAGGGGTCGGGAGAGACCCAGTACTTC	CAWDPGQGSGETQYF
TRBV2	-	TRBD2	TRBJ2-7	TGTGCCAGCAGCCGGACTAGCGGGAGTTACGAGCAGTACTTC	CASSRTSGSYEQYF
TRBV19	-	TRBD1	TRBJ1-5	TGTGCCAGTAGTGCGTGGACAGGTGATAGCAATCAGCCCCAGCATTTT	CASSAWTGDSNQPQHF
TRBV15	-	-	TRBJ2-1	TGTGCCACCAGCAGGCTCCTTCAGGGGTCCTCCTACAATGAGCAGTTCTTC	CATSRLLQGSSYNEQFF
TRBV2	-	TRBD2	TRBJ2-2	TGTGCCAGTACGCGGGAGGGAAACACCGGGGAGCTGTTTTTT	CASTREGNTGELFF
TRBV28	-	TRBD1	TRBJ1-2	TGTGCCAGCAGTTCATACGCCGGGACAGGGGGCGGCTACACCTTC	CASSSYAGTGGGYTF
TRBV24-1	few	-	TRBJ1-2	TGTGCCACCAGTGATTCATGGAGTGGGGGCTACACCTTC	CATSDSWSGGYTF
TRBV4-1	-	-	TRBJ1-1	TGCGCCAGCAGCCAAGATACGCGGGAGGGGATGAACACTGAAGCTTTCTTT	CASSQDTREGMNTEAFF
TRBV7-2	once	-	TRBJ2-1	TGTGCTATACACTCGGGACTCAATCACAATGAGCAGTTCTTC	CAIHSGLNHNEQFF
TRBV25-1	-	TRBD2	TRBJ2-2	TGTGCCAGCAGCGACACCTTGACTAGCGGGCCTACCGGGGAGCTGTTTTTT	CASSDTLTSGPTGELFF
TRBV5-1	-	-	TRBJ2-2	TGCGCCAGCAGTCGGACAGTGAACACCGGGGAGCTGTTTTTT	CASSRTVNTGELFF
TRBV6-1	-	-	TRBJ2-2	TGTGCCAGCAGTGAAGTGGGGGCAGCGAACACCGGGGAGCTGTTTTTT	CASSEVGAANTGELFF